This T cell receptor (beta chain) was sequenced during a study of T cell repertoires in cytomegalovirus infection. Study in general: Through public TCR beta signatures, both CMV infection and matching HLA type were indicated.

This clonotype was observed many times. TCRdb reanalysed the reads using MiXCR and keeps one entry per CDR3 protein. The table shows hundreds of thousands of distinct CDR3 sequences, with 20% to 25% occurring only once. This CDR3 comprises 15 residues. Between the trimmed V and J ends, which lost 3 bases and 4 bases, there was a span of 13 bases. Germline V gives CDR1 SGHTA, CDR2 FQGTGA. The rearrangement links TRBV7-3 to TRBJ2-1; D is perhaps TRBD2 (5 bases). This TCR came from a human donor in good health (CMV status not recorded). Some clones in this sample may be carry-over from other donors' samples. Sequenced material: CD8+ T cells from PBMCs. In DNA form, the CDR3 reads TGTGCCAGCAGCTTTCGAGCGGCGGCATACAATGAGCAGTTCTTC. Translating it yields CASSFRAAAYNEQFF.